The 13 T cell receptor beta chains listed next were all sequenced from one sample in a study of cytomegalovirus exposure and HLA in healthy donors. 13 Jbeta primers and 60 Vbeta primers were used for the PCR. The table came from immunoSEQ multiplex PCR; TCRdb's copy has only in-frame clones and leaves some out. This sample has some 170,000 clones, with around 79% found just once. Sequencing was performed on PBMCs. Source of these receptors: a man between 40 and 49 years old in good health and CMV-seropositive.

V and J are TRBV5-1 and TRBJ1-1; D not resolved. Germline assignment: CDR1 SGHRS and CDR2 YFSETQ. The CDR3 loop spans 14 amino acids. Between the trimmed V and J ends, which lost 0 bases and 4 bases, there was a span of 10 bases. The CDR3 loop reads CASSLDPDGTEAFF. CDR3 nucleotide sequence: TGCGCCAGCAGCTTGGACCCAGATGGCACTGAAGCTTTCTTT.

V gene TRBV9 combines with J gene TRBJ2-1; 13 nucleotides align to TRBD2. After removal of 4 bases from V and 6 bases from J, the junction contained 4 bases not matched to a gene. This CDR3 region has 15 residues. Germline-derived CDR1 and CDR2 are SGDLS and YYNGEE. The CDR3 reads CASSRTSGRANEQFF. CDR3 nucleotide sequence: TGTGCCAGCAGCAGAACTAGCGGGAGGGCCAATGAGCAGTTCTTC.

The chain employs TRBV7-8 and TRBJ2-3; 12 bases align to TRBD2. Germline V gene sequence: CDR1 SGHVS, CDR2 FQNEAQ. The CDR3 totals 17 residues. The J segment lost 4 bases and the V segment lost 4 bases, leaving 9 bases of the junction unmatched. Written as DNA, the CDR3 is TGTGCCAGCAGCTCCATTCTAGCGGGAGGGGGTCCAGATACGCAGTATTTT. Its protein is CASSSILAGGGPDTQYF.

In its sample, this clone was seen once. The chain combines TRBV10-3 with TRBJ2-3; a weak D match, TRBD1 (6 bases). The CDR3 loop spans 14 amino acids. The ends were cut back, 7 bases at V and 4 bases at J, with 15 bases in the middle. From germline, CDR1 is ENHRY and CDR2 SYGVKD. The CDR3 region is CAIKGLGQSDTQYF. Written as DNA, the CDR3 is TGTGCCATCAAAGGTTTAGGACAGTCAGATACGCAGTATTTT.

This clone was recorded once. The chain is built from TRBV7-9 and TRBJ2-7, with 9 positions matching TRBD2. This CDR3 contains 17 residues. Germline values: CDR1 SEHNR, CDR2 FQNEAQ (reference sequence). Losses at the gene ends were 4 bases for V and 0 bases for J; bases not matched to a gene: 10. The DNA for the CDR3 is TGTGCCAGCAGCTGGGGCGGGGGGGCTGTTGCCTCCTACGAGCAGTACTTC. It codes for CASSWGGGAVASYEQYF.

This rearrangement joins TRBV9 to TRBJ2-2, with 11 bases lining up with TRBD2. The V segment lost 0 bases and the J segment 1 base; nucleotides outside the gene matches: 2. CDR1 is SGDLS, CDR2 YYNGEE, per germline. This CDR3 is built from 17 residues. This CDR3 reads CASSVGLAGGNTGELFF. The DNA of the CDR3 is TGTGCCAGCAGCGTAGGGCTAGCGGGGGGGAACACCGGGGAGCTGTTTTTT.

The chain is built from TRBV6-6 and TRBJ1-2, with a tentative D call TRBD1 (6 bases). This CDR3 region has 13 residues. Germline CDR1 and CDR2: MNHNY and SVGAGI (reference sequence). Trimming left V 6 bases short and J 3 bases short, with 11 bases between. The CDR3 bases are TGTGCCAGCAGCCAGGACAGCTACTATGGCTACACCTTC. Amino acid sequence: CASSQDSYYGYTF.

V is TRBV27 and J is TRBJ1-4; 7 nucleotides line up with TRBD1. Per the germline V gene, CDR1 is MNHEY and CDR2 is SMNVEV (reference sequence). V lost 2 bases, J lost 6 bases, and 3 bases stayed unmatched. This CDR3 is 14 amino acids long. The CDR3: CASSLGGTDEKLFF. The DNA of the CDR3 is TGTGCCAGCAGTTTAGGGGGGACAGATGAAAAACTGTTTTTT. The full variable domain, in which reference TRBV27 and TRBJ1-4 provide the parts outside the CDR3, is EAQVTQNPRYLITVTGKKLTVTCSQNMNHEYMSWYRQDPGLGLRQIYYSMNVEVTDKGDVPEGYKVSRKEKRNFPLILESPSPNQTSLYFCASSLGGTDEKLFFGSGTQLSVL.

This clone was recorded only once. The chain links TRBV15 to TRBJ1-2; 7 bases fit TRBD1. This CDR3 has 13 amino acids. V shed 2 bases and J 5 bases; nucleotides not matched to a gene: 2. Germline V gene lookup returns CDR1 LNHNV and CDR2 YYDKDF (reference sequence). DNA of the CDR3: TGTGCCACCAGCAGAATACAGGGGTATGGCTACACCTTC. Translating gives CATSRIQGYGYTF.

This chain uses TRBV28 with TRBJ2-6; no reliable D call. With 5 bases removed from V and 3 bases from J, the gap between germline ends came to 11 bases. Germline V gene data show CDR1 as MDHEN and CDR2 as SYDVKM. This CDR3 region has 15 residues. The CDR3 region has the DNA TGTGCCAGCAGTCCCGTCCCCGTTGGGGCCAACGTCCTGACTTTC. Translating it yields CASSPVPVGANVLTF.

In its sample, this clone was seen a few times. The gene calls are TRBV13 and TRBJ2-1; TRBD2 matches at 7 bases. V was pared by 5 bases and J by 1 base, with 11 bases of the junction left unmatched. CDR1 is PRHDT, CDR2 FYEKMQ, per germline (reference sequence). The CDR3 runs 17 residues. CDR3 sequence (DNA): TGTGCCAGCAGCCGCGGCCGCGGGAGACAGTCCTACAATGAGCAGTTCTTC. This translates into CASSRGRGRQSYNEQFF.

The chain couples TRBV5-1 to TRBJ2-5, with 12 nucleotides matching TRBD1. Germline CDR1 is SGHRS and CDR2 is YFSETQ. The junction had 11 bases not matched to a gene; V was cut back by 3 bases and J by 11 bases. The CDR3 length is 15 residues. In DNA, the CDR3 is TGCGCCAGCAGCTACGGGACAGGGGGCGCGGGGGAGCAGTACTTC. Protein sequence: CASSYGTGGAGEQYF.

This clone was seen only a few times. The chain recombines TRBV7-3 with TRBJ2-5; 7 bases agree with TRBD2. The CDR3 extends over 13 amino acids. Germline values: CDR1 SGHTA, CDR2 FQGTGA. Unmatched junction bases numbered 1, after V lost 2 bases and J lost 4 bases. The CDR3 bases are TGTGCCAGCAGCTTAGCGGGAGCAGAGACCCAGTACTTC. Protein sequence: CASSLAGAETQYF.